The 10 T cell receptor beta chains presented below share a single source sample, sequenced in a study of CD8 T cells in Susac syndrome (dated by TCRdb to the late 2010s). Library preparation employed the immunoSEQ multiplex PCR assay. RNA was extracted using the RNeasy kit, and roughly 0.5 to 1 microgram was reverse transcribed with random hexamers. TCRdb reworked the public reads: Q25 trimming with fastp, MiXCR clone assembly, productive beta chains retained. When rows share a CDR3 protein, they turn into one entry using the most common DNA and genes. The sample records 100,000 to 150,000 distinct CDR3 sequences, 90% to 95% of which are singletons. The ten biggest clones cover 0.07% to 0.09% of the sample. The material sequenced was CD4+ T cells from PBMCs. The receptors stem from a human donor in good health.

This chain uses TRBV29-1 with TRBJ1-1, with D unresolved. The length of the CDR3 is 13 residues. The V end was cut by 4 bases, the J end by 0 bases, with 9 bases between. CDR1 is SQVTM, CDR2 ANQGSEA, per germline. CDR3 protein: CSVGTRMNTEAFF. CDR3 DNA sequence: TGCAGCGTTGGGACGAGGATGAACACTGAAGCTTTCTTT. The variable domain in full, completed from reference TRBV29-1 and TRBJ1-1, reads SAVISQKPSRDICQRGTSLTIQCQVDSQVTMMFWYRQQPGQSLTLIATANQGSEATYESGFVIDKFPISRPNLTFSTLTVSNMSPEDSSIYLCSVGTRMNTEAFFGQGTRLTVV.

The rearrangement uses TRBV29-1 and TRBJ1-2; TRBD1 aligns across 10 bases. The germline V gene has CDR1 SQVTM and CDR2 ANQGSEA. This CDR3 is 13 amino acids long. J was trimmed by 6 bases and V by 6 bases; bases with no gene match: 7. CDR3 nucleotide sequence: TGCAGCGTGGGGACAGGGGACTTCCATGGCTACACCTTC. This codes for CSVGTGDFHGYTF.

V is TRBV18 and J is TRBJ2-2; 9 nucleotides align to TRBD1. Germline loops: CDR1 KGHSH, CDR2 LQKENI. The CDR3 loop spans 16 amino acids. V shed 3 bases and J 6 bases; nucleotides not matched to a gene: 8. The CDR3: CASSPTDRGVAGELFF. CDR3 in DNA: TGTGCCAGCTCACCCACGGACAGGGGAGTGGCCGGGGAGCTGTTTTTT.

The chain recombines TRBV7-9 with TRBJ2-3, with TRBD2 matching over 15 bases. Germline V lookup: CDR1 SEHNR, CDR2 FQNEAQ (reference sequence). The CDR3 has 17 residues. Trimming cost V 4 bases and J 3 bases; bases outside gene matches: 5. Written as DNA, the CDR3 is TGTGCCAGCAGCTCCAGGACTAGCGGGAGGGAGACAGATACGCAGTATTTT. As protein: CASSSRTSGRETDTQYF.

This clonotype has only one observation. The chain combines TRBV10-2 with TRBJ2-7; 12 bases are shared with TRBD1. CDR3 length: 14 amino acids. Trimming at V came to 6 bases and at J to 7 bases, leaving 7 bases not matched to a gene. Germline loops: CDR1 WSHSY, CDR2 SAAADI. The CDR3 DNA reads TGCGCCAGCAGGACCGGGACAGGGGGCGGGGAGCAGTACTTC. Protein sequence: CASRTGTGGGEQYF.

J is TRBJ1-1 and V is TRBV29-1; D gene unclear. V was cut by 7 bases and J by 0 bases, with 12 bases left in between. This CDR3 contains 13 residues. The germline V gene encodes CDR1 SQVTM and CDR2 ANQGSEA. The CDR3 spells CSGWYRMNTEAFF. The DNA of the CDR3 is TGCAGCGGCTGGTACAGAATGAACACTGAAGCTTTCTTT.

This rearrangement joins TRBV20-1 to TRBJ2-7, with D possibly being TRBD2 (5 bases). Trimming left V 1 base short and J 4 bases short, with 11 bases between. Germline CDR1 DFQATT, CDR2 SNEGSKA (reference sequence). This CDR3 comprises 13 residues. CDR3 loop: CSARAGLSYEQYF. CDR3 DNA sequence: TGCAGTGCTAGAGCCGGACTGTCATACGAGCAGTACTTC.

The chain has TRBV19 and TRBJ2-5; tentatively, D is TRBD1 (6 bases). The CDR3 extends over 15 amino acids. CDR1 and CDR2 from the germline V gene are LNHDA and SQIVND (reference sequence). Trimming left V 4 bases short and J 2 bases short, with 14 bases between. The CDR3 spells CASSKHRDTQETQYF. The CDR3 DNA follows: TGTGCCAGTAGTAAACATCGGGACACACAAGAGACCCAGTACTTC.

V and J are TRBV20-1 and TRBJ1-3; the D is unclear. The CDR3 has 17 residues. The germline V gene encodes CDR1 DFQATT and CDR2 SNEGSKA (reference sequence). Between the trimmed V and J ends, which lost 0 bases and 0 bases, there was a span of 15 bases. The DNA for the CDR3 is TGCAGTGCTAGAGATCCACGCTCGAGCCTCTCTGGAAACACCATATATTTT. It yields the protein CSARDPRSSLSGNTIYF.

This clonotype showed up just once. The rearrangement uses TRBV28 and TRBJ1-2; a weak D match, TRBD1 (6 bases). The V gene lost 5 bases and the J gene lost 4 bases, with 11 bases spanning the gap. The CDR3 has 13 residues. Germline V CDR1 and CDR2: MDHEN, SYDVKM. CDR3 bases: TGTGCCAGCAGTATCTCAGGGGCCTATGGCTACACCTTC. It yields the protein CASSISGAYGYTF.